This passage covers 15 T cell receptor beta chains from one sample sequenced in a study of cytomegalovirus exposure and HLA in healthy donors. PCR was performed using 60 Vbeta and 13 Jbeta primers. Sequencing was performed with immunoSEQ multiplex PCR; in TCRdb, only in-frame clones are kept and a portion is missing. Among 150,000 to 200,000 clones listed, about three quarters were seen once. The specimen sequenced was PBMCs. The receptors were gathered from a woman aged 45 to 65 in good health and CMV-seropositive.

The rearrangement links TRBV7-2 to TRBJ2-5, with D perhaps matching TRBD2 (6 bases). The CDR3 contains 14 residues. Per the germline V gene, CDR1 is SGHTA and CDR2 is FQGNSA. The V end was cut by 3 bases, the J end by 1 base, with 9 bases between. CDR3 protein: CASSFGGTQETQYF. The CDR3 DNA reads as TGTGCCAGCAGCTTTGGGGGGACCCAAGAGACCCAGTACTTC.

Here the CDR3 reads CATSSPNLYPEQYF. In DNA form, the CDR3 reads TGTGCCACCAGCTCCCCGAACTTATATCCGGAGCAGTACTTC. The chain is built from TRBV15 and TRBJ2-7; D uncertain. CDR3 size: 14 residues. Trimming took 5 bases from V and 7 from J, leaving 18 bases between them. Germline V gene sequence: CDR1 LNHNV, CDR2 YYDKDF (reference sequence).

The J gene is TRBJ1-2, the V gene TRBV6-5; D is undetermined. The V and J ends lost 6 bases and 8 bases respectively, with 16 bases between them. Germline V CDR1 and CDR2: MNHEY, SVGAGI. This CDR3 is built from 13 residues. The CDR3 loop is CASSPTSALGYTF. Here the CDR3 DNA reads TGTGCCAGCAGCCCAACGAGCGCTCTGGGCTACACCTTC.

CDR3 nucleotides: TGTGCCAGCAGCGTAGGAGATTCCTACGAGCAGTACTTC. Amino acid sequence: CASSVGDSYEQYF. This chain links TRBV9 with TRBJ2-7; no reliable D call. Looked up from germline, CDR1 is SGDLS and CDR2 is YYNGEE. The CDR3 is 13 residues long. V gave up 0 bases and J gave up 1 base, with 5 bases separating them.

The chain has TRBV7-6 and TRBJ2-7; TRBD1 agrees at 9 bases. The CDR3 runs to 16 residues. V shed 1 base, J shed 5 bases, and the junction held 9 bases outside the gene matches. The germline V gene encodes CDR1 SGHVS and CDR2 FNYEAQ. The CDR3 coding sequence is TGTGCCAGCAGCTTAGGGGGGTTGCGGACAGGGGACGAGCAGTACTTC. Residues: CASSLGGLRTGDEQYF.

The V and J genes are TRBV9 and TRBJ2-5; a possible D gene is TRBD1 (6 bases). CDR1 is SGDLS, CDR2 YYNGEE, per germline. V lost 3 bases and J lost 5, with 14 bases in between. CDR3 length equals 14 residues. The CDR3 protein is CASSAQTGGETQYF. The DNA for the CDR3 is TGTGCCAGCAGCGCCCAGACAGGCGGGGAGACCCAGTACTTC. Supplemented by reference TRBV9 and TRBJ2-5, the full variable domain reads DSGVTQTPKHLITATGQRVTLRCSPRSGDLSVYWYQQSLDQGLQFLIQYYNGEERAKGNILERFSAQQFPDLHSELNLSSLELGDSALYFCASSAQTGGETQYFGPGTRLLVL.

CDR3 coding DNA: TGTGCCAGCAGCTTCGGGGACAGTTACTCTGGAAACACCATATATTTT. Amino acid sequence: CASSFGDSYSGNTIYF. The gene calls are TRBV11-2 and TRBJ1-3; 7 nucleotides align to TRBD1. The germline V gene encodes CDR1 SGHAT and CDR2 FQNNGV. This CDR3 contains 16 residues. The V and J ends lost 3 bases and 0 bases, in that order; junction bases with no gene match: 5.

This clone has a single count. The V gene is TRBV6-6, the J gene TRBJ1-1; D is possibly TRBD1 (5 bases). The CDR3 consists of 13 residues. Trimming removed 2 bases at V and 6 bases at J, with 10 bases between. The germline gives CDR1 MNHNY, CDR2 SVGAGI (reference sequence). The CDR3 spells CASSYKGPPEAFF. CDR3 DNA sequence: TGTGCCAGCAGTTACAAGGGGCCACCTGAAGCTTTCTTT.

The chain uses TRBV6-4 and TRBJ2-4, with D tentatively TRBD1 (6 bases). Trimming shortened V by 6 bases and J by 11 bases, and 11 bases separated the two germline ends. This CDR3 has 11 residues. Per the germline V gene, CDR1 is MRHNA and CDR2 is SNTAGT. The DNA for the CDR3 is TGTGCCAGCAGCCCCAGGGGTGTTCAGTACTTC. Translated, it gives CASSPRGVQYF.

This chain links TRBV7-2 with TRBJ1-5; 8 nucleotides match TRBD1. Germline V CDR1 and CDR2: SGHTA, FQGNSA. The J segment lost 6 bases and the V segment lost 4 bases, leaving 8 bases of the junction unmatched. There are 15 residues in the CDR3. The CDR3 here is CASSSDRTGSQPQHF. In DNA form, the CDR3 reads TGTGCCAGCAGCTCCGACCGGACAGGGTCTCAGCCCCAGCATTTT.

The chain's CDR3 is CASSARGRGETEAFF. As DNA, the CDR3 is TGTGCCAGCAGCGCTCGGGGCAGGGGGGAAACTGAAGCTTTCTTT. The J gene is TRBJ1-1, the V gene TRBV9; TRBD1 matches at 7 bases. Germline loops: CDR1 SGDLS, CDR2 YYNGEE. V dropped 3 bases and J dropped 5; count of bases not matched to a gene: 10. The CDR3 spans 15 residues.

CDR3: CASGDSGSGANVLTF. CDR3 in DNA: TGTGCCTCCGGGGATAGCGGGTCTGGGGCCAACGTCCTGACTTTC. V usage is TRBV6-1 and J usage is TRBJ2-6; 7 positions agree with TRBD2. CDR1 MNHNS and CDR2 SASEGT come from the germline V gene. V was pared by 11 bases and J by 1 base, with 8 bases of the junction left unmatched. The CDR3 contains 15 residues.

The gene calls are TRBV4-3 and TRBJ2-3, with 12 bases that match TRBD2. The CDR3 runs to 17 residues. CDR1 is LGHNA, CDR2 YSLEER, per germline. V shed 4 bases, J shed 4 bases, and the junction held 9 bases outside the gene matches. This CDR3 is CASSLRWTSGAADTQYF. As DNA, the CDR3 is TGCGCCAGCAGCCTTCGTTGGACTAGCGGGGCTGCAGATACGCAGTATTTT.

The chain employs TRBV7-3 and TRBJ2-2; D is possibly TRBD1 (5 bases). Germline lookup yields CDR1 SGHTA and CDR2 FQGTGA. V was trimmed by 2 bases and J by 2 bases, leaving 12 bases between them. This CDR3 is built from 16 residues. The CDR3 protein is CASSLQGTKNTGELFF. The CDR3 nucleotides are TGTGCCAGCAGCTTACAGGGAACCAAAAACACCGGGGAGCTGTTTTTT.

This chain connects TRBV4-1 to TRBJ1-5; the D is unclear. V gave up 5 bases and J gave up 4 bases, with 9 bases separating them. Germline CDR1 reads MGHRA; CDR2 reads YSYEKL. The CDR3 runs to 13 residues. CDR3 residues: CASSASINQPQHF. Written as DNA, the CDR3 is TGCGCCAGCAGCGCCAGTATTAATCAGCCCCAGCATTTT.